The 21 T cell receptor beta chains reported below all come from one sample, sequenced in a study of CD8 T cells in Susac syndrome. Roughly 0.45 to 1 ug RNA was reverse transcribed with random hexamers. TCRdb re-called the immunoSEQ multiplex PCR reads with MiXCR, one entry per CDR3 protein. The sample holds about 280,000 distinct CDR3 sequences, roughly 81% seen once. The sequenced sample was CD8+ T cells from PBMCs. The origin of the receptors is a human donor with multiple sclerosis.

CDR3 in DNA: TGTGCCACCAGCAGAGCTCTAGCGGGTCCCACAGATACGCAGTATTTT. Amino acids: CATSRALAGPTDTQYF. V gene TRBV15 combines with J gene TRBJ2-3; 8 bases map to TRBD2. Germline assignment: CDR1 LNHNV and CDR2 YYDKDF (reference sequence). With 1 base clipped from V and 2 bases from J, the junction kept 5 bases outside the gene matches. CDR3 size: 16 residues.

This sequence joins TRBV12-3 or TRBV12-4 and TRBJ1-6, with no clear D. The V end lost 3 bases, the J end lost 5 bases, and 8 bases lay between the germline ends. The CDR3 runs 14 residues. CDR3 bases: TGTGCCAGCAGTTTCGGGATGAATAATTCACCCCTCCACTTT. Residues: CASSFGMNNSPLHF.

This clonotype came up a few times. The V and J genes are TRBV28 and TRBJ2-7; D gene unclear. The ends were cut back, 5 bases at V and 4 bases at J, with 9 bases in the middle. The length of the CDR3 is 12 residues. Germline values: CDR1 MDHEN, CDR2 SYDVKM. The CDR3 region is CASSPNLYEQYF. In DNA, the CDR3 is TGTGCCAGCAGTCCGAACCTTTACGAGCAGTACTTC. The complete variable domain, with remaining parts taken from reference TRBV28 and TRBJ2-7, reads DVKVTQSSRYLVKRTGEKVFLECVQDMDHENMFWYRQDPGLGLRLIYFSYDVKMKEKGDIPEGYSVSREKKERFSLILESASTNQTSMYLCASSPNLYEQYFGPGTRLTVT.

The chain has TRBV20-1 and TRBJ2-7; 7 bases line up with TRBD2. CDR1 is DFQATT and CDR2 is SNEGSKA in the germline V gene (reference sequence). V was clipped by 6 bases and J by 3 bases; unmatched bases: 14. The CDR3 runs to 15 residues. CDR3 sequence: CSAIGGVGDYYEQYF. The CDR3 DNA follows: TGCAGTGCGATAGGAGGGGTTGGGGACTACTACGAGCAGTACTTC.

The gene calls are TRBV7-3 and TRBJ2-5; TRBD2 matches at 14 bases. The germline gives CDR1 SGHTA, CDR2 FQGTGA. Unmatched junction bases numbered 10, after V lost 5 bases and J lost 2 bases. The CDR3 extends over 18 amino acids. CDR3 bases: TGTGCCAGCAGCCCTCGGACTAGCGGGAGGTTCGGTCAAGAGACCCAGTACTTC. Protein sequence: CASSPRTSGRFGQETQYF.

The rearrangement joins TRBV20-1 to TRBJ2-7; D remains unclear. The CDR3 covers 10 residues. Trimming removed 3 bases from V and 7 bases from J, with 7 bases in between. Germline-derived CDR1 and CDR2 are DFQATT and SNEGSKA (reference sequence). In nucleotides, the CDR3 is TGCAGTGCTAGTTTTGGTGAGCAGTACTTC. This encodes CSASFGEQYF.

This clonotype was found a few times. This rearrangement joins TRBV5-1 to TRBJ2-1; possible D gene TRBD2, 6 bases. Trimming removed 0 bases from V and 5 bases from J, with 12 bases in between. Germline loops: CDR1 SGHRS, CDR2 YFSETQ. The CDR3 contains 15 residues. This CDR3 reads CASSLGGLEDNEQFF. CDR3 DNA sequence: TGCGCCAGCAGCTTGGGGGGACTCGAGGACAATGAGCAGTTCTTC.

V usage is TRBV27 and J usage is TRBJ2-1; possibly TRBD2 for D (6 bases). Germline V gives CDR1 MNHEY, CDR2 SMNVEV (reference sequence). The CDR3 totals 17 residues. Trimming removed 2 bases at V and 0 bases at J, with 14 bases between. CDR3 DNA: TGTGCCAGCAGTTTAAGGGTTGGCGGGGCCTCCTACAATGAGCAGTTCTTC. It encodes CASSLRVGGASYNEQFF.

CDR3 bases: TGTGCCAGTAGTCTGACTAGCGCCCGCAATGAGCAGTTCTTC. This sequence encodes CASSLTSARNEQFF. The chain has TRBV19 and TRBJ2-1; 8 bases fit TRBD2. CDR3 size: 14 residues. Trimming cost V 5 bases and J 6 bases; bases outside gene matches: 6. CDR1 is LNHDA and CDR2 is SQIVND in the germline V gene (reference sequence).

The chain has TRBV2 and TRBJ2-7; tentative D call: TRBD1 (5 bases). CDR3 size: 11 residues. Trimming shortened V by 11 bases and J by 3 bases, and 11 bases separated the two germline ends. Germline-derived CDR1 and CDR2 are SNHLY and FYNNEI. CDR3 nucleotide sequence: TGTGCCGGTACCGACAGCTACGAGCAGTACTTC. This encodes CAGTDSYEQYF.

The chain is built from TRBV4-1 and TRBJ2-1; D may correspond to TRBD1 or TRBD2 (7 bases each). CDR1 and CDR2 from the germline V gene are MGHRA and YSYEKL. Trimming took off 0 bases at V and 9 bases at J, with 15 bases between the two ends. CDR3 length: 15 amino acids. CDR3 nucleotides: TGCGCCAGCAGCCAAGAGTCAACAGGGGAGGGTGAGCAGTTCTTC. Translated: CASSQESTGEGEQFF.

The CDR3 reads CAISESGLAGVNEQFF. As DNA, the CDR3 is TGTGCCATCAGTGAGTCCGGACTAGCGGGAGTCAATGAGCAGTTCTTC. V is TRBV10-3 and J is TRBJ2-1; TRBD2 aligns across 13 bases. J was trimmed by 6 bases and V by 0 bases; bases with no gene match: 2. CDR3 size: 16 residues. Germline values: CDR1 ENHRY, CDR2 SYGVKD.

This chain connects TRBV20-1 to TRBJ1-1; possible D gene TRBD1, 5 bases. The germline V gene encodes CDR1 DFQATT and CDR2 SNEGSKA (reference sequence). The CDR3 runs to 13 residues. V dropped 3 bases and J dropped 8 bases, with 16 bases sitting between them. The CDR3 DNA is TGCAGTGCTAGGGCAAACGGGGCCAGGGAAGCTTTCTTT. It specifies CSARANGAREAFF.

V usage is TRBV3-1 and J usage is TRBJ2-7, with a tentative D call TRBD2 (5 bases). Deletions cut 4 bases from V and 2 bases from J, with 12 bases between. This CDR3 has 14 amino acids. Germline V gives CDR1 LGHDT, CDR2 YNNKEL (reference sequence). In DNA form, the CDR3 reads TGTGCCAGCAGCCCCGGACTCTCCCCCTACGAGCAGTACTTC. Translation: CASSPGLSPYEQYF.

The chain links TRBV28 to TRBJ2-1, with a tentative D call TRBD2 (6 bases). The CDR3 length is 12 residues. CDR1 is MDHEN and CDR2 is SYDVKM in the germline V gene. Trimming took 7 bases from V and 12 from J, leaving 16 bases between them. CDR3 residues: CASTSAGSGQFF. The CDR3 bases are TGTGCCAGCACCTCTGCGGGAAGCGGGCAGTTCTTC.

There are a few counts of this clonotype. The chain employs TRBV15 and TRBJ2-7; 10 bases align to TRBD1. V gave up 5 bases and J gave up 3 bases; unmatched junction bases: 4. The CDR3 extends over 14 amino acids. Looked up from germline, CDR1 is LNHNV and CDR2 is YYDKDF (reference sequence). CDR3 nucleotide sequence: TGTGCCACCAGCTTTGGGACAGGGGACTACGAGCAGTACTTC. Amino acid sequence: CATSFGTGDYEQYF.

A few counts support this clonotype. CDR3 nucleotides: TGTGCCAGCAGCTTAGAACCCGGTTCTGTAGTGGAGACCCAGTACTTC. Its translation is CASSLEPGSVVETQYF. The chain is built from TRBV13 and TRBJ2-5; D unresolved. V was shortened by 1 base and J by 5 bases, with 17 bases between the two germline ends. From germline, CDR1 is PRHDT and CDR2 FYEKMQ (reference sequence). The CDR3 has 16 amino acids.

With regard to this clonotype: An end of the junction does not agree with germline; a read error may underlie this. DNA of the CDR3: TGCGCCAGCAGCTTGGCCATTAGCGGGAGGCCTCCTTCAGACCCGGACAATGGGCAGTTCTTC. Its translation: CASSLAISGRPPSDPDNGQFF. The chain combines TRBV5-1 with TRBJ2-1; 10 bases are a match to TRBD2. From germline, CDR1 is SGHRS and CDR2 YFSETQ. The CDR3 loop spans 21 amino acids.

The chain has TRBV11-2 and TRBJ2-1; D may be TRBD1 (6 bases). CDR1 SGHAT and CDR2 FQNNGV come from the germline V gene. Trimming took 2 bases from V and 9 from J, leaving 14 bases between them. The CDR3 has 14 residues. In nucleotides, the CDR3 is TGTGCCAGCAGCTTAAAGGTTTACAGGGCTGAGCAGTTCTTC. Translated: CASSLKVYRAEQFF. Drawing the rest from reference TRBV11-2 and TRBJ2-1, the complete variable domain is EAGVAQSPRYKIIEKRQSVAFWCNPISGHATLYWYQQILGQGPKLLIQFQNNGVVDDSQLPKDRFSAERLKGVDSTLKIQPAKLEDSAVYLCASSLKVYRAEQFFGPGTRLTVL.

This chain uses TRBV9 with TRBJ2-1, with 9 nucleotides matching TRBD1. J was trimmed by 11 bases and V by 3 bases; bases with no gene match: 3. Per germline, CDR1 SGDLS and CDR2 YYNGEE. This CDR3 has 12 residues. The CDR3 sequence: CASSGGQGKQFF. CDR3 nucleotide sequence: TGTGCCAGCAGCGGCGGACAGGGGAAGCAGTTCTTC.

This chain links TRBV9 with TRBJ2-7; D possibly matches TRBD1 or TRBD2 (5 bases each). Per germline, CDR1 SGDLS and CDR2 YYNGEE. Trimming shortened V by 0 bases and J by 5 bases, and 21 bases separated the two germline ends. This CDR3 has 17 amino acids. CDR3 region: CASSVEDRRSGSDEQYF. The CDR3 DNA sequence: TGTGCCAGCAGCGTAGAGGACCGGAGGTCAGGGAGCGACGAGCAGTACTTC. The variable domain in full, completed from reference TRBV9 and TRBJ2-7, reads DSGVTQTPKHLITATGQRVTLRCSPRSGDLSVYWYQQSLDQGLQFLIQYYNGEERAKGNILERFSAQQFPDLHSELNLSSLELGDSALYFCASSVEDRRSGSDEQYFGPGTRLTVT.